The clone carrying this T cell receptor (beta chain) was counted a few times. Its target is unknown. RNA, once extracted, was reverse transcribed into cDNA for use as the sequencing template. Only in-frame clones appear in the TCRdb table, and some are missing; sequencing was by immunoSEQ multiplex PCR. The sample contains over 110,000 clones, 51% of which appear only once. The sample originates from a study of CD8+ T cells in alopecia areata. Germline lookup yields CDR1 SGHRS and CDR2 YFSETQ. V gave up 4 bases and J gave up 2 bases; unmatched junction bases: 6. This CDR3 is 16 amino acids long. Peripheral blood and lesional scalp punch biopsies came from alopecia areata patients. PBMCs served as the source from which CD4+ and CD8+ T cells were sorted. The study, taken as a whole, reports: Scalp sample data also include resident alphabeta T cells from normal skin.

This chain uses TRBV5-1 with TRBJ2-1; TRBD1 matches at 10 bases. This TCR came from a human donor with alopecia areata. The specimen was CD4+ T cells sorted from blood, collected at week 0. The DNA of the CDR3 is TGCGCCAGCAGCCTAATGACAGGGGGCGCCTACAATGAGCAGTTCTTC. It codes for CASSLMTGGAYNEQFF.